This entry concerns a single TCR beta chain. These data belong to a study of cytomegalovirus exposure and HLA in healthy donors. PCR amplification relied on 60 Vbeta primers (plus 13 Jbeta primers). Profiled with immunoSEQ multiplex PCR; TCRdb holds only in-frame clones, not every one. Among more than 90,000 clones listed, roughly three quarters were seen once. The CDR3 spans 12 residues. Germline V lookup: CDR1 MGHRA, CDR2 YSYEKL. V was shortened by 2 bases and J by 8 bases, with 9 bases between the two germline ends. Sequenced: PBMCs. The receptor was derived from a man aged 35 to 55 in good health and CMV-seronegative. V is TRBV4-1 and J is TRBJ1-1, with D perhaps matching TRBD1 (6 bases). For the CDR3, the DNA is TGCGCCAGCAGCCAATTCGACAGGGAAGCTTTCTTT. Protein sequence: CASSQFDREAFF.